The TCR beta chain described here comes from a study of read filtering for tumor transcriptome and immune sequencing. Study as a whole: Patients were about 18 male and around 13 female, mean age about 65 years, range roughly 45 to 85. Overall study findings and caveats: In IR-seq, single-read clonotypes were 70% to 85% of clonotypes but 3% to 3.5% of reads.

This clonotype was recorded at least ten times. Antigen unknown. From 300 to 400 ng of RNA, a library with molecular barcoded alpha/delta and beta/gamma adaptors was made. TCRdb analysed the reads with MiXCR anew, one entry per CDR3 protein. The sample shows roughly 59,000 distinct CDR3 sequences, 15% to 20% of them seen only once. The TCR was taken from a donor at least 40 years old with multiple myeloma. Material: a population of CD138-negative cells sorted from bone marrow.

The CDR3 here is CASSYRGEGTEAFF. CDR3 DNA: TGTGCCAGCAGTTACAGGGGGGAGGGCACTGAAGCTTTCTTT. The chain is built from TRBV6-5 and TRBJ1-1; TRBD1 might be the D (6 bases). Germline V gene data show CDR1 as MNHEY and CDR2 as SVGAGI. This CDR3 is built from 14 residues. Trimming removed 2 bases from V and 4 bases from J, with 11 bases in between.